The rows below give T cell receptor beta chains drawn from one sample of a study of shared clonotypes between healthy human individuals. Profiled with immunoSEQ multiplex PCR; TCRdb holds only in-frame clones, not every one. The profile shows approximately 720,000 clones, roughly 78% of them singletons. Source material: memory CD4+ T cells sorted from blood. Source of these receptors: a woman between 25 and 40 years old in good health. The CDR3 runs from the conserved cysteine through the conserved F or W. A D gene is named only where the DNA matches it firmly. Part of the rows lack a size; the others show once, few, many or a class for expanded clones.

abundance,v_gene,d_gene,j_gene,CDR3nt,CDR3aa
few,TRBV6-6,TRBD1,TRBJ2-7,TGTGCCAGCAGTTTGGGGGGACAGGGGCAGGACGAGCAGTACTTC,CASSLGGQGQDEQYF
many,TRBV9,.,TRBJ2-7,TGTGCCAGCAGCGGGGACTGGCTGGGGGAGCAGTACTTC,CASSGDWLGEQYF
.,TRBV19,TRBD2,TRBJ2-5,TGTGCCAGTAGCCTCTCCCGGGAGGCCGGGGAGACCCAGTACTTC,CASSLSREAGETQYF
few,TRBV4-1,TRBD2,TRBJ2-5,TGCGCCAGCAGCCAAGGGCCGGGAGGGGAAGAGACCCAGTACTTC,CASSQGPGGEETQYF
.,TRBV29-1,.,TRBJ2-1,TGCAGCGTTGAAGGGCCAGGGGTGGGTTTCGATGAGCAGTTCTTC,CSVEGPGVGFDEQFF
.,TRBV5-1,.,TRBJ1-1,TGCGCCAGCAGCTTGGCCCAGAACACTGAAGCTTTCTTT,CASSLAQNTEAFF
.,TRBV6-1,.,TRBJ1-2,TGTGCCAGCAGTGTGGGACACCTAGCTAACTATGGCTACACCTTC,CASSVGHLANYGYTF
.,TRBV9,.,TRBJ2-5,TGTGCCAGCAGCGTGGCAGGCCGGTACCAAGAGACCCAGTACTTC,CASSVAGRYQETQYF
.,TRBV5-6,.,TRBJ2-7,TGTGCCAGCACTTGGACGGCTACCTACGAGCAGTACTTC,CASTWTATYEQYF
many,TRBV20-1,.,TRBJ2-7,TGCAGTGCCGGACTTGTTTACGAGCAGTACTTC,CSAGLVYEQYF
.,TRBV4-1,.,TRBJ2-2,TGCGCCAGCAGCCAGCCTACCCGGGCCGGGGAGCTGTTTTTT,CASSQPTRAGELFF
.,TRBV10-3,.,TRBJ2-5,TGTGCCATCAGTCGCGGCGGGGAAGAGACCCAGTACTTC,CAISRGGEETQYF
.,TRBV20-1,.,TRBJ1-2,TGCAGTGCCGGGATCCAGTATGGCTACACCTTC,CSAGIQYGYTF
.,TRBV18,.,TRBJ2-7,TGTGCCAGCTCACCGGGGGCCGGCCACGAGCAGTACTTC,CASSPGAGHEQYF
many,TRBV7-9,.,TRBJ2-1,TGTGCCAGCAGCCCCGACGACTTTGACTACAATGAGCAGTTCTTC,CASSPDDFDYNEQFF
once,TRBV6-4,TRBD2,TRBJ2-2,TGTGCCAGCAGTGTCAACGCGGGGGCCGGGGAGCTGTTTTTT,CASSVNAGAGELFF
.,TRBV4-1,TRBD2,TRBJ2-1,TGCGCCAGCAGCCAACGGGGACTAGCGGGGCCTTACAATGAGCAGTTCTTC,CASSQRGLAGPYNEQFF
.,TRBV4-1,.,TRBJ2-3,TGCGCCAGCAGCTCGACCCCTTTGGGTACAGATACGCAGTATTTT,CASSSTPLGTDTQYF
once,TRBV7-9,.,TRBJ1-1,TGTGCCAGCAGCTTAGCGCTGGGGGGGACTGAAGCTTTCTTT,CASSLALGGTEAFF
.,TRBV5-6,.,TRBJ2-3,TGTGCCAGCTCAGAGGCAATGGGGGCAACAGATACGCAGTATTTT,CASSEAMGATDTQYF
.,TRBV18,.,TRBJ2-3,TGTGCCAGCTCACCACTAGCGCTCCGCACAGATACGCAGTATTTT,CASSPLALRTDTQYF
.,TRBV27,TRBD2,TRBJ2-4,TGTGCCAGCACCCTAGCGGGAACACCCTTCTCCGCCAAAAACATTCAGTACTTC,CASTLAGTPFSAKNIQYF
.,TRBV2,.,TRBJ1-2,TGTGCCAGCAGGGCGGTCATACGTCCCAATGGCTACACCTTC,CASRAVIRPNGYTF
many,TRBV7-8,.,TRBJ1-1,TGTGCCAGCAGCTTCGAGAACAGGAACACTGAAGCTTTCTTT,CASSFENRNTEAFF
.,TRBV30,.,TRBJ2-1,TGTGCCTGGAGTACCCACGTTTACTCCCAGGACCCCTACAATGAGCAGTTCTTC,CAWSTHVYSQDPYNEQFF
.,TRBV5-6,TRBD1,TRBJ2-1,TGTGCCAGCAGGGATGCGGGACAGGGTACGAATGAGCAGTTCTTC,CASRDAGQGTNEQFF